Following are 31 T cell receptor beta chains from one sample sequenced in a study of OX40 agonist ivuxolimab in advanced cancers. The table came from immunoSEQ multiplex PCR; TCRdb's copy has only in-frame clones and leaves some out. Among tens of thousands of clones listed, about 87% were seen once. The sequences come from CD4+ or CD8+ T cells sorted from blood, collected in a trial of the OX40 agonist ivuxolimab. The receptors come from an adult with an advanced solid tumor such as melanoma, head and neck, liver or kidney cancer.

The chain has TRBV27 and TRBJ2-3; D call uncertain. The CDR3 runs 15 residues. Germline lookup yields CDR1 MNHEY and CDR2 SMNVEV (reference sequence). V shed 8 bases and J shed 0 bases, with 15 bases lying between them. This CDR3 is CASWPLDGSTDTQYF. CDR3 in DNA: TGTGCCAGCTGGCCCCTTGACGGCAGCACAGATACGCAGTATTTT.

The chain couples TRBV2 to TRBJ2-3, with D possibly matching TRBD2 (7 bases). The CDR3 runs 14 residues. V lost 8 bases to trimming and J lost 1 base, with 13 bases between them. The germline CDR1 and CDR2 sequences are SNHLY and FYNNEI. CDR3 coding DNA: TGTGCCAGCGTTGGGCGGGGGCGCACAGATACGCAGTATTTT. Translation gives CASVGRGRTDTQYF.

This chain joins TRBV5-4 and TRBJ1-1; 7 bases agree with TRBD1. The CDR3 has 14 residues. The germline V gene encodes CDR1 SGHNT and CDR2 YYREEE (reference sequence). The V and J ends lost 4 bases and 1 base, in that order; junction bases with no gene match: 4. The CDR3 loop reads CASSRTGWNTEAFF. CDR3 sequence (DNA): TGTGCCAGCAGCCGGACAGGTTGGAACACTGAAGCTTTCTTT.

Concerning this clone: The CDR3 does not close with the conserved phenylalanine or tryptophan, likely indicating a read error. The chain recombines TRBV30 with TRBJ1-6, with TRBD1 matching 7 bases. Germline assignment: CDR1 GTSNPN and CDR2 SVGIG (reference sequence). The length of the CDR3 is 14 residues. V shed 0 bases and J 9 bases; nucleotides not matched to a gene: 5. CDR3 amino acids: CAWSVDRVGSPLHL. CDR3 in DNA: TGTGCCTGGAGTGTAGACAGGGTTGGTTCACCCCTCCACCTT.

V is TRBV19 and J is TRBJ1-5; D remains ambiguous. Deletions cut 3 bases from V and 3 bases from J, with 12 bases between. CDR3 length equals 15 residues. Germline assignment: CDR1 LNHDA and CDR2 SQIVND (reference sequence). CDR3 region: CASSIERHYNQPQHF. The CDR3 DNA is TGTGCCAGTAGTATTGAGCGACACTACAATCAGCCCCAGCATTTT.

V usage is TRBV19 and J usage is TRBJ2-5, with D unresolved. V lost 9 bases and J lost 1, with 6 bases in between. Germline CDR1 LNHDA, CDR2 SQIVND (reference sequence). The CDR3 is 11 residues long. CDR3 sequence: CASGFQETQYF. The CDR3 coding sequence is TGTGCCAGCGGCTTCCAAGAGACCCAGTACTTC.

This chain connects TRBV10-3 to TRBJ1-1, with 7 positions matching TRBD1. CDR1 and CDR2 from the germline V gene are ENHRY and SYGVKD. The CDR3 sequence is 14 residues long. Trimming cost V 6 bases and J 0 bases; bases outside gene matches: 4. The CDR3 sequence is CAIRTGKLNTEAFF. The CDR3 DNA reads TGTGCCATCAGGACAGGGAAGTTGAACACTGAAGCTTTCTTT.

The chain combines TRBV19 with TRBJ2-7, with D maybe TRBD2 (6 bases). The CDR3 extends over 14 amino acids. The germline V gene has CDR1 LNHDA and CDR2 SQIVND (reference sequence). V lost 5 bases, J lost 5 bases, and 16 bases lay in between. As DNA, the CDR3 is TGTGCCAGTAGTTTCTCGGGGGATTCGGACGAGCAGTACTTC. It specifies CASSFSGDSDEQYF.

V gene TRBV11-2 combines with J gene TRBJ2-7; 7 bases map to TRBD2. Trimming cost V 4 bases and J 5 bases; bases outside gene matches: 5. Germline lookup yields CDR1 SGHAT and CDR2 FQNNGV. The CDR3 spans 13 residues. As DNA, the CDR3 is TGTGCCAGCAGCTCAGGACTAGAAAACGAGCAGTACTTC. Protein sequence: CASSSGLENEQYF.

Written as DNA, the CDR3 is TGTGCCAGCAGCCTAGGGGCCGCGCCTCAAGAGACCCAGTACTTC. Translated, it gives CASSLGAAPQETQYF. The rearrangement joins TRBV7-7 to TRBJ2-5; TRBD1 is a possible D gene (5 bases). Germline lookup yields CDR1 SSHAT and CDR2 FNYEAQ (reference sequence). Between the trimmed V and J ends, which lost 5 bases and 2 bases, there was a span of 15 bases. This CDR3 spans 15 amino acids. Combining the CDR3 with reference TRBV7-7 and TRBJ2-5 gives the whole variable domain GAGVSQSPRYKVTKRGQDVTLRCDPISSHATLYWYQQALGQGPEFLTYFNYEAQPDKSGLPSDRFSAERPEGSISTLTIQRTEQRDSAMYRCASSLGAAPQETQYFGPGTRLLVL.

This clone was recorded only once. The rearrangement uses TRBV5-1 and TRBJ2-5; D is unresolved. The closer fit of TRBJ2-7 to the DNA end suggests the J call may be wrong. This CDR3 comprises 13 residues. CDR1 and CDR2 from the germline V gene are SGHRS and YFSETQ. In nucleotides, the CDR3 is TGCGCCAGCAGCTTGGGGCATGAGTACGAGCAGTACTTC. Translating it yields CASSLGHEYEQYF.

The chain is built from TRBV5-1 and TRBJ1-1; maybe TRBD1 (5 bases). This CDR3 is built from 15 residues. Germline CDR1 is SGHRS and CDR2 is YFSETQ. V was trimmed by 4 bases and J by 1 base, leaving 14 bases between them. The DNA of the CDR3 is TGCGCCAGCAGCGGCTTCGCAGGGTCGAACACTGAAGCTTTCTTT. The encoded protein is CASSGFAGSNTEAFF.

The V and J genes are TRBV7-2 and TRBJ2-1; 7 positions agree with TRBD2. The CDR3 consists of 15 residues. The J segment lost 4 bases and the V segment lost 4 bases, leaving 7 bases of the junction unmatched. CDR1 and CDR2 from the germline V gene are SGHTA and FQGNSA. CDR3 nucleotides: TGTGCCAGCAGCTCACGGGAGGTGGGTTACAATGAGCAGTTCTTC. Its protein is CASSSREVGYNEQFF. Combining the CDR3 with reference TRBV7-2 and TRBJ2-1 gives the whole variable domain GAGVSQSPSNKVTEKGKDVELRCDPISGHTALYWYRQSLGQGLEFLIYFQGNSAPDKSGLPSDRFSAERTGGSVSTLTIQRTQQEDSAVYLCASSSREVGYNEQFFGPGTRLTVL.

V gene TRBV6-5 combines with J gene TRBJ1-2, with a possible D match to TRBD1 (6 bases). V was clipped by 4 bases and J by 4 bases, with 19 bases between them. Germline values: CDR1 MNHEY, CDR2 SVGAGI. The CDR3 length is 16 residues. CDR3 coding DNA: TGTGCCAGCAGTTCCCTATACAGGGCTCTTAGCTATGGCTACACCTTC. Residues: CASSSLYRALSYGYTF.

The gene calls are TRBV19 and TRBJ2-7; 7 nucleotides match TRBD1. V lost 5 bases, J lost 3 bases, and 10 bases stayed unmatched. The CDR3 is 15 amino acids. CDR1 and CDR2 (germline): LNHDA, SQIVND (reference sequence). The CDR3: CASSDGTGANYEQYF. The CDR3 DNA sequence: TGTGCCAGTAGTGATGGAACAGGGGCGAACTACGAGCAGTACTTC.

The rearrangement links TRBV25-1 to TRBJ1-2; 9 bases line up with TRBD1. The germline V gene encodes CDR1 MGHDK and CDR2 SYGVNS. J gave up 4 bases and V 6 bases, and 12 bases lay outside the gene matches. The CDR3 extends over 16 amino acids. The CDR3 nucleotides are TGTGCCAGCAGCCCGACAGGGGGAAGCTCGAGCTATGGCTACACCTTC. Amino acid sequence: CASSPTGGSSSYGYTF.

CDR3 sequence reads: CASSFSGDTEAFF. Here the CDR3 DNA reads TGTGCCAGCAGCTTTTCAGGCGACACTGAAGCTTTCTTT. This chain uses TRBV7-3 with TRBJ1-1; D is uncertain. The CDR3 covers 13 residues. Trimming took 3 bases from V and 3 from J, leaving 8 bases between them. Germline CDR1 SGHTA, CDR2 FQGTGA.

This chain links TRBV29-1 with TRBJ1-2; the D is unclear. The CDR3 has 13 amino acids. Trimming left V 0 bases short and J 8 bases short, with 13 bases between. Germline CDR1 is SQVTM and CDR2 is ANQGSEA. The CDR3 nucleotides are TGCAGCGTTGAAGATGCTGGGTCTCGAGGCTACACCTTC. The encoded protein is CSVEDAGSRGYTF.

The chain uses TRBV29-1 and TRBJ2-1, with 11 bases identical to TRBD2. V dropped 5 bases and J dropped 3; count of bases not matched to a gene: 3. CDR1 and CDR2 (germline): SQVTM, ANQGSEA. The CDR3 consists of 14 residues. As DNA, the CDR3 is TGCAGCGTTACTAGCGGGGGATACTACAATGAGCAGTTCTTC. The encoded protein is CSVTSGGYYNEQFF.

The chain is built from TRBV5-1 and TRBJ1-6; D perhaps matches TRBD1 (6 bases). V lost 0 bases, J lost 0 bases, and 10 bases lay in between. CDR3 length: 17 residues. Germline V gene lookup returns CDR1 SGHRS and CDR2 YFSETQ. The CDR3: CASSLVGQSSYNSPLHF. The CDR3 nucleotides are TGCGCCAGCAGCTTGGTAGGACAGAGCTCCTATAATTCACCCCTCCACTTT.

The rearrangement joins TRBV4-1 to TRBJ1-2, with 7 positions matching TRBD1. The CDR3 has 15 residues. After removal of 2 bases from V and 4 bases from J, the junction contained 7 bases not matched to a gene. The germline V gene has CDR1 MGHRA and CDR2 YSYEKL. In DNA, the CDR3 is TGCGCCAGCAGCCAACTTTATGACAGGGTCTATGGCTACACCTTC. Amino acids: CASSQLYDRVYGYTF.

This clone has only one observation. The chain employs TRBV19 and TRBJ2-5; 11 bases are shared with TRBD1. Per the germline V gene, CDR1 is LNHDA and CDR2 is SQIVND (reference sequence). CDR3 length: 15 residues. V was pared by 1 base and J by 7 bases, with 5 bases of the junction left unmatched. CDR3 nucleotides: TGTGCCAGTAGTATAGGGGGACAGGGGGACGGGACCCAGTACTTC. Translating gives CASSIGGQGDGTQYF.

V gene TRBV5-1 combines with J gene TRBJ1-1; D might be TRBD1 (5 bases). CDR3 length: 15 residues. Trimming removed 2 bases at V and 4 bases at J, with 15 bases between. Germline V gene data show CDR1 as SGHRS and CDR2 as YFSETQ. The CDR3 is CASSLGHLGGTEAFF. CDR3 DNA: TGCGCCAGCAGCTTAGGACACCTTGGCGGCACTGAAGCTTTCTTT.

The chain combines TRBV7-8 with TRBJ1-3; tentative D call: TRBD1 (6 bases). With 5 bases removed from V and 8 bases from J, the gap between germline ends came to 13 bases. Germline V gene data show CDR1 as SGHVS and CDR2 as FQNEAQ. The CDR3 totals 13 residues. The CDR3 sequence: CASSPNRADTIYF. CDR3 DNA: TGTGCCAGCAGCCCAAACAGGGCGGACACCATATATTTT.

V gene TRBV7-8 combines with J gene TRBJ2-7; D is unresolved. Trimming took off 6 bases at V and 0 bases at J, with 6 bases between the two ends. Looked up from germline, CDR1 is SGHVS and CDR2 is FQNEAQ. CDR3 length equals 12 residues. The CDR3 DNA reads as TGTGCCAGCAGTTCGAGCTCCTACGAGCAGTACTTC. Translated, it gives CASSSSSYEQYF.

DNA for the CDR3: TGTGCCAGCAGCTTCGACAGGGGGCAAACAGATACGCAGTATTTT. It translates to CASSFDRGQTDTQYF. V gene TRBV7-9 combines with J gene TRBJ2-3; 10 bases agree with TRBD1. Germline CDR1 and CDR2: SEHNR and FQNEAQ (reference sequence). V shed 3 bases and J 3 bases; nucleotides not matched to a gene: 3. This CDR3 comprises 15 residues.

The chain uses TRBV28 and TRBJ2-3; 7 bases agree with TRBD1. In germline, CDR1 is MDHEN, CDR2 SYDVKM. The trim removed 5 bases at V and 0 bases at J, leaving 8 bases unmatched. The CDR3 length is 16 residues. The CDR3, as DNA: TGTGCCAGCAGTCCCCTGACAGGGAGTAGCACAGATACGCAGTATTTT. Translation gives CASSPLTGSSTDTQYF.

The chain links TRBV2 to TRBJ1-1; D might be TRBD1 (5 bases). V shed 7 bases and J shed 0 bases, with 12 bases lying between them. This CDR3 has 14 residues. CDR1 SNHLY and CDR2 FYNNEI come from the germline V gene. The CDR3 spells CASTEWGLNTEAFF. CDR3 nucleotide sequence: TGTGCCAGCACCGAGTGGGGCCTGAACACTGAAGCTTTCTTT.

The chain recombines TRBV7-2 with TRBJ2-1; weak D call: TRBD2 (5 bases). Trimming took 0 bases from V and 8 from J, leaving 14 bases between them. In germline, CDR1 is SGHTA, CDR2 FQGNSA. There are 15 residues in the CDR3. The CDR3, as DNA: TGTGCCAGCAGCTTAGCGGCTGGGAGTAGCGATGAGCAGTTCTTC. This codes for CASSLAAGSSDEQFF. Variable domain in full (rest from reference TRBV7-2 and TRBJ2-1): GAGVSQSPSNKVTEKGKDVELRCDPISGHTALYWYRQSLGQGLEFLIYFQGNSAPDKSGLPSDRFSAERTGGSVSTLTIQRTQQEDSAVYLCASSLAAGSSDEQFFGPGTRLTVL.

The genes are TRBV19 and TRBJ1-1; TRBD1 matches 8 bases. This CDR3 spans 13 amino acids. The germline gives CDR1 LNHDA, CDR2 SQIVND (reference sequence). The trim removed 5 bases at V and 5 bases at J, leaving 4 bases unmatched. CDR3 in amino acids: CASSGDRRTEAFF. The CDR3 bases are TGTGCCAGTAGTGGGGACAGGAGGACTGAAGCTTTCTTT. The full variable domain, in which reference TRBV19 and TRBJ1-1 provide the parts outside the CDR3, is DGGITQSPKYLFRKEGQNVTLSCEQNLNHDAMYWYRQDPGQGLRLIYYSQIVNDFQKGDIAEGYSVSREKKESFPLTVTSAQKNPTAFYLCASSGDRRTEAFFGQGTRLTVV.

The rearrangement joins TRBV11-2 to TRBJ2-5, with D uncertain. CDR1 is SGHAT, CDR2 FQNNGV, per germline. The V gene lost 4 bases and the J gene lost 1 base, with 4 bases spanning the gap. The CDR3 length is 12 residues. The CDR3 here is CASSSSQETQYF. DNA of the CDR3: TGTGCCAGCAGCTCCTCCCAAGAGACCCAGTACTTC.